The 6 T cell receptor beta chains below come from one sample, sequenced in a study of CD8 T cells in ankylosing spondylitis. Via MiXCR, TCRdb re-called the 5' RACE reads, giving one row per CDR3 protein. The sample consists of 300,000 to 350,000 distinct CDR3 sequences, less than 25% of them appearing once. Sequenced material: blood, either unsorted or a sorted T cell fraction (not recorded which). The receptors here all came from a female donor with ankylosing spondylitis or in good health (not recorded which).

This rearrangement joins TRBV20-1 to TRBJ2-1; 7 positions agree with TRBD1. Germline trimming cut 3 bases from V and 3 bases from J; bases unmatched to any gene: 5. Per the germline V gene, CDR1 is DFQATT and CDR2 is SNEGSKA (reference sequence). This CDR3 region has 14 residues. The CDR3 DNA is TGCAGTGCTAGGGGGACAGTCTTCTACAATGAGCAGTTCTTC. It is translated as CSARGTVFYNEQFF.

This clonotype was detected many times. The CDR3 is CASSFGNGAFF. The CDR3 DNA reads TGTGCCAGCAGTTTTGGCAATGGAGCTTTCTTT. This chain uses TRBV12-3 or TRBV12-4 with TRBJ1-1; D remains unclear. The CDR3 covers 11 residues. With 3 bases removed from V and 10 bases from J, the gap between germline ends came to 9 bases.

This clonotype has more than one count but fewer than ten. The chain has TRBV7-6 and TRBJ2-3; 12 bases line up with TRBD2. V shed 1 base and J 6 bases; nucleotides not matched to a gene: 5. Looked up from germline, CDR1 is SGHVS and CDR2 is FNYEAQ. The CDR3 is 16 residues long. The CDR3 bases are TGTGCCAGCAGCTTAGAAGGACTAGCGGGGTCGGATACGCAGTATTTT. Residues: CASSLEGLAGSDTQYF.

The chain is built from TRBV10-3 and TRBJ1-2, with 8 bases matching TRBD1. CDR3 length equals 13 residues. V lost 3 bases and J lost 6; bases outside the gene matches: 3. The germline V gene encodes CDR1 ENHRY and CDR2 SYGVKD. CDR3 sequence reads: CAISEPGQDGYTF. The CDR3 DNA follows: TGTGCCATCAGTGAACCGGGACAGGATGGCTACACCTTC.

This clonotype has more than one count but fewer than ten. The chain employs TRBV5-4 and TRBJ1-2; maybe TRBD1 (5 bases). Trimming removed 4 bases from V and 6 bases from J, with 13 bases in between. Germline values: CDR1 SGHNT, CDR2 YYREEE (reference sequence). CDR3 length equals 13 residues. This chain's CDR3 is CASSLRGGNGYTF. CDR3 nucleotides: TGTGCCAGCAGCCTCCGGGGGGGAAATGGCTACACCTTC.

The chain recombines TRBV20-1 with TRBJ2-7, with TRBD2 identical over 7 bases. The CDR3 has 13 residues. Germline V CDR1 and CDR2: DFQATT, SNEGSKA (reference sequence). V was pared by 7 bases and J by 3 bases, with 9 bases of the junction left unmatched. The CDR3 loop is CSVLAGPSYEQYF. In DNA, the CDR3 is TGCAGTGTCTTAGCGGGTCCCAGCTACGAGCAGTACTTC.